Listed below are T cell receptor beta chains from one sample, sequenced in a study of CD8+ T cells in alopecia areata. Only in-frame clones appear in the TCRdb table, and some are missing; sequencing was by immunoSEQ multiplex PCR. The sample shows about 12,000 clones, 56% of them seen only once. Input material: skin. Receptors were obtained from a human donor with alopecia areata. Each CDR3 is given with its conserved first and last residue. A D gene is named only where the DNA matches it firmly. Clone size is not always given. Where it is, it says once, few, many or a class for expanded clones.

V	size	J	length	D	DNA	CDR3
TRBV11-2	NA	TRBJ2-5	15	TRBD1	TGTGCCAGCAGCGCCAGGGGGCGCGGGTTGGAGACCCAGTACTTC	CASSARGRGLETQYF
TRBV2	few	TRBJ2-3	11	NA	TGTGCCAGCAGTGAAGCGGGTACGCAGTATTTT	CASSEAGTQYF
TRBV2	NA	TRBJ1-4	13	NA	TGTGCCAGCAATCGAGGAGGGAATGAAAAACTGTTTTTT	CASNRGGNEKLFF
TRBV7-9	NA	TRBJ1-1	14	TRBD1	TGTGCCAGCAGCGCGACAGGGAAGTACACTGAAGCTTTCTTT	CASSATGKYTEAFF
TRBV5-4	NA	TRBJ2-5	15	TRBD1	TGTGCCAGCAGCTTCCGGGGACAGGTCGAAGAGACCCAGTACTTC	CASSFRGQVEETQYF
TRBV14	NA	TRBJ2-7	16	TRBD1	TGTGCCAGCAGCCAAGATCGGCGACAGGGCTTACACGAGCAGTACTTC	CASSQDRRQGLHEQYF
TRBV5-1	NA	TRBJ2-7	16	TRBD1	TGCGCCAGCAGCACCCGTGGACAGGGCGCCGGGGACGAGCAGTACTTC	CASSTRGQGAGDEQYF
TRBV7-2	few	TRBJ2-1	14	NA	TGTGCCAGCAGCTTAGCGGCTAGTGATCGTGAGCAGTTCTTC	CASSLAASDREQFF
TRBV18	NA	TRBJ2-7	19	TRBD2	TGTGCCAGCTCACCACCGGCACTAGCGGGAGGTTGGGGCTCCTACGAGCAGTACTTC	CASSPPALAGGWGSYEQYF
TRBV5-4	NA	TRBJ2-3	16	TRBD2	TGTGCCAGCAGCGCCGGGACTAGCGGGATGCCCCGTACGCAGTATTTT	CASSAGTSGMPRTQYF
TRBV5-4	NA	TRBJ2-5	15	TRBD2	TGTGCCAGCAGCGACGGGGAGCGGGGGGGCCTAACCCAGTACTTC	CASSDGERGGLTQYF
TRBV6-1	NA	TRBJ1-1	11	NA	TGTGCCAGCAGAGGGAACACTGAAGCTTTCTTT	CASRGNTEAFF
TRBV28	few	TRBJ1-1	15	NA	TGTGCCAGCAGTCCCCCCCGGGGGATGAGCACTGAAGCTTTCTTT	CASSPPRGMSTEAFF
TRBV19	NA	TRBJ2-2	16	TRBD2	TGTGCCAGTAGGTCAAGCGGGGGGCGAACTTCCGGGGAGCTGTTTTTT	CASRSSGGRTSGELFF
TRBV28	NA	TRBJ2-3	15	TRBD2	TGTGCCAGCGAAGGTGGGGGAGCGGGAACAGATACGCAGTATTTT	CASEGGGAGTDTQYF
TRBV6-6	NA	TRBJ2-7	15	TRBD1	TGTGCCAGCAGTTACGGTGGGACAGGCTCCTACGAGCAGTACTTC	CASSYGGTGSYEQYF
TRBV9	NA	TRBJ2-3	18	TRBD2	TGTGCCAGCAGCGCACGAGAATATGGACTAGCGGCCACAGATACGCAGTATTTT	CASSAREYGLAATDTQYF
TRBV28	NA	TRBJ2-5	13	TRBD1	TGTGCCAGCCTAGGGGGCGCAGTAGAGACCCAGTACTTC	CASLGGAVETQYF
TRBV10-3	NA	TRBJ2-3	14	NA	TGTGCCATCAGGGCCGAGGGGATGGCAGATACGCAGTATTTT	CAIRAEGMADTQYF
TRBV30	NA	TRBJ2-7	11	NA	TGTGCCTGGAGTGTCAGTTACGAGCAGTACTTC	CAWSVSYEQYF
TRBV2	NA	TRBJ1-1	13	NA	TGTGCCAGTCCGAATCAGGGCGCGTCTGAAGCTTTCTTT	CASPNQGASEAFF
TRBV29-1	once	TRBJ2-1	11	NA	TGCAGCGTTGTTCGGATCAATGAGCAGCTCTTC	CSVVRINEQLF
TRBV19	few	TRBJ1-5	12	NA	TGTGCCAGTAGTCCTCTATACCAGCCCCAGCATTTT	CASSPLYQPQHF
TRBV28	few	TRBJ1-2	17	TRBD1	TGTGCCAGCAGGGCAGCAGGGGGCGCTTACAGTGCGGTTGGCTACACCTTC	CASRAAGGAYSAVGYTF
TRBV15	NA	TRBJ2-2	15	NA	TGTGCCACCAGCAGAGTCGGGCTGAACACCGGGGAGCTGTTTTTT	CATSRVGLNTGELFF
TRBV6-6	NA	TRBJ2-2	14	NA	TGTGCCAGCAGTTGGGGACACTCGGGCGGGGAGCTGTTTTTT	CASSWGHSGGELFF
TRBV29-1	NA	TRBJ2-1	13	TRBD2	TGCAGCACCAATAGCGGGAACTACAATGAGCAGTTCTTC	CSTNSGNYNEQFF
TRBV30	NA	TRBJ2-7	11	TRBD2	TGTGCCTGGAATTCGGGGGGCGAGCAGTACTTC	CAWNSGGEQYF
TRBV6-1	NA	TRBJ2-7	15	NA	TGTGCCAGCAGAGAAGGGTGGGACCCTGCCTACGAGCAGTACTTC	CASREGWDPAYEQYF
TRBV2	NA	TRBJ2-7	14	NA	TGTGCCAGCAGTGACACCCGCCGGGGTTTCGAGCAGTACTTC	CASSDTRRGFEQYF
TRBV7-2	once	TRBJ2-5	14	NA	TGTGCCAGCAGCAGAACGGTGCTAGTAGAGACCCAGTACTTC	CASSRTVLVETQYF
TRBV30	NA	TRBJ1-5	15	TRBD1	TGTGCCTGGGCGGGCAGGGGGGGGTTGAATCAGCCCCAGCATTTT	CAWAGRGGLNQPQHF
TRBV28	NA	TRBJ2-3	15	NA	TGTGCCAGCGGGTTTTTATCGGGAGCCGCAGATACGCAGTATTTT	CASGFLSGAADTQYF
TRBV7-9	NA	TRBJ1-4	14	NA	TGTGCCAGCAGCCCTGGACGGGAAAATGAAAAACTGTTTTTT	CASSPGRENEKLFF
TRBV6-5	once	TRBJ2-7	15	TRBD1	TGTGCCAGCAGTTACACAAGGGACAGTGGTTACGAGCAGTACTTC	CASSYTRDSGYEQYF
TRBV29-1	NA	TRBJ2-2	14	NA	TGCAGCGTTGGGACTCAAGTAAACACCGGGGAGCTGTTTTTT	CSVGTQVNTGELFF
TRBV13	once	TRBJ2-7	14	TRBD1	TGTGCCAGCAGCTCCGGGGACAGATTCTACGAGCAGTACTTC	CASSSGDRFYEQYF
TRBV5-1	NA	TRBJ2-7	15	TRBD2	TGCGCCAGCAGCCCTAGGGACGGGGGGAATTCAGAGCAGTACTTC	CASSPRDGGNSEQYF
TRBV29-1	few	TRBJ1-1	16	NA	TGCAGCGTTGAAGGGGCCAGAGATAGGGTGAGGGGTGAAGCTTTCTTT	CSVEGARDRVRGEAFF
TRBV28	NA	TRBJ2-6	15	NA	TGTGCCAGCAGTTTGCGGGGCTCTGGGGCCAACGTCCTGACTTTC	CASSLRGSGANVLTF
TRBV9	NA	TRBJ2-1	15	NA	TGTGCCAGCAGCGCAAAATGGGACCCGGGCAATGAGCAGTTCTTC	CASSAKWDPGNEQFF
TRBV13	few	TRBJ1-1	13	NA	TGTGCCAGCAGCTTTCAGGGTTTCACTGAAGCTTTCTTT	CASSFQGFTEAFF
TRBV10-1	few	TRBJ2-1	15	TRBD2	TGCGCCAGCAGTGAGGGGTCGGCGGGGGACAATGAGCAGTTCTTC	CASSEGSAGDNEQFF
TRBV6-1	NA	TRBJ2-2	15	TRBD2	TGTGCCAGCAGATCTAGCGGGGGGGCCACCGGGGAGCTGTTTTTT	CASRSSGGATGELFF
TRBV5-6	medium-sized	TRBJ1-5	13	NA	TGTGCCAGCAGCTTGTTGAACAATCAGCCCCAGCATTTT	CASSLLNNQPQHF
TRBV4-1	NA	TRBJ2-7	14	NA	TGCGCCAGCAGCCCCGGCCCGGGCCAATACGAGCAGTACTTC	CASSPGPGQYEQYF